The subject of this entry is one T cell receptor (beta chain). Sequenced by immunoSEQ multiplex PCR; TCRdb stores in-frame clones only, minus some. The table records some 1,100,000 clones, around three quarters of them present only once. These data come from a study of shared clonotypes between healthy human individuals. J gave up 6 bases and V 0 bases, and 1 base lay outside the gene matches. CDR1 KGHSH and CDR2 LQKENI come from the germline V gene. CDR3 length: 15 residues. This receptor was taken from a man between 18 and 35 years old in good health. Some clones in this sample may be carry-over from other donors' samples. The sequenced material came from memory CD4+ T cells from PBMCs. The subset denotes: CD45RA-negative fraction. The V call is TRBV18, the J call TRBJ1-4; the match to TRBD1 covers 10 bases. The CDR3 reads CASSPPGTGDEKLFF. DNA of the CDR3: TGTGCCAGCTCACCACCGGGGACAGGGGATGAAAAACTGTTTTTT.